This TCR beta chain is from a study of PD-L1 blockade in urothelial cancer. Each PCR had synthetic TCR analog templates added to it as a spike-in. Generated by immunoSEQ multiplex PCR, the TCRdb table keeps only in-frame clones and is missing some. The table includes tens of thousands of clones, 70% to 85% detected once. V gave up 6 bases and J gave up 3 bases; unmatched junction bases: 11. This CDR3 has 16 amino acids. The V gene's germline CDR1 is LNHDA and CDR2 SQIVND (reference sequence). The chain carries TRBV19 and TRBJ1-2; 9 nucleotides line up with TRBD1. The receptor was derived from a man in his 70s with urothelial cancer. Specimen: PBMCs, collected around atezolizumab (anti-PD-L1) treatment. The CDR3 region is CASSQSRGQGYYGYTF. The DNA of the CDR3 is TGTGCCAGTAGCCAATCTCGTGGACAGGGGTACTATGGCTACACCTTC.